A single sample gave rise to the 18 T cell receptor beta chains below, sequenced in a study of cytomegalovirus exposure and HLA in healthy donors. Primers for the PCR totalled 60 Vbeta and 13 Jbeta. Sequencing used immunoSEQ multiplex PCR; TCRdb keeps in-frame clones, though not all of them. The sample has around 80,000 clones. The sample comprised PBMCs. These receptors all come from a boy aged 10-17 years in good health and CMV-seronegative.

The rearrangement joins TRBV29-1 to TRBJ2-1, with no clear D. Germline loops: CDR1 SQVTM, CDR2 ANQGSEA. V was pared by 4 bases and J by 2 bases, with 9 bases between. This CDR3 is 13 amino acids long. In DNA, the CDR3 is TGCAGCGTTGTTGTCCCCACCTACAATGAGCAGTTCTTC. As protein: CSVVVPTYNEQFF.

The CDR3 sequence: CASSLDREIGYGYTF. The CDR3, as DNA: TGCGCCAGCAGTCTCGACAGGGAGATAGGCTATGGCTACACCTTC. The chain combines TRBV5-1 with TRBJ1-2; 7 nucleotides match TRBD1. Germline trimming cut 5 bases from V and 4 bases from J; bases unmatched to any gene: 11. Germline V gene lookup returns CDR1 SGHRS and CDR2 YFSETQ. The CDR3 loop spans 15 amino acids.

The V gene is TRBV4-1, the J gene TRBJ2-7; D is perhaps TRBD2 (5 bases). The V and J ends lost 1 base and 2 bases respectively, with 18 bases between them. The germline V gene encodes CDR1 MGHRA and CDR2 YSYEKL. The CDR3 totals 17 residues. As DNA, the CDR3 is TGCGCCAGCAGCCAAGTTTACGGCTCGGGATCCGCCTACGAGCAGTACTTC. The encoded protein is CASSQVYGSGSAYEQYF.

J is TRBJ1-6 and V is TRBV18; no clear D gene. The germline gives CDR1 KGHSH, CDR2 LQKENI. CDR3 length: 16 residues. Between the trimmed V and J ends, which lost 3 bases and 4 bases, there was a span of 13 bases. The CDR3 nucleotides read TGTGCCAGCTCACCCCAACAGCAGCCATATAATTCACCCCTCCACTTT. Translating it yields CASSPQQQPYNSPLHF.

The gene calls are TRBV20-1 and TRBJ2-3, with TRBD2 matching 9 bases. The trim removed 5 bases at V and 9 bases at J, leaving 3 bases unmatched. The CDR3 has 11 amino acids. The germline gives CDR1 DFQATT, CDR2 SNEGSKA (reference sequence). CDR3 in amino acids: CSAGLARTQYF. In nucleotides, the CDR3 is TGCAGTGCTGGACTAGCGAGAACGCAGTATTTT.

The CDR3 is CASRALGGTGEKLFF. Here the CDR3 DNA reads TGTGCCAGTAGGGCCCTGGGGGGGACGGGTGAAAAACTGTTTTTT. V usage is TRBV19 and J usage is TRBJ1-4; maybe TRBD1 (5 bases). Germline V gives CDR1 LNHDA, CDR2 SQIVND (reference sequence). CDR3 length equals 15 residues. Trimming shortened V by 6 bases and J by 7 bases, and 18 bases separated the two germline ends.

CDR3 bases: TGCGCCAGCAGTCGCCCTAGCGGGGGGGGCACAGATACGCAGTATTTT. Protein sequence: CASSRPSGGGTDTQYF. The chain links TRBV10-2 to TRBJ2-3, with TRBD2 matching over 12 bases. Trimming cost V 5 bases and J 1 base; bases outside gene matches: 4. The germline gives CDR1 WSHSY, CDR2 SAAADI. This CDR3 comprises 16 residues.

The V call is TRBV5-1, the J call TRBJ2-7; the D gene is possibly TRBD2 (7 bases). Germline lookup yields CDR1 SGHRS and CDR2 YFSETQ. The V end was cut by 0 bases, the J end by 3 bases, with 10 bases between. The CDR3 is 14 amino acids. The chain's CDR3 is CASSLEGEGYEQYF. CDR3 sequence (DNA): TGCGCCAGCAGCTTGGAGGGGGAGGGCTACGAGCAGTACTTC.

In nucleotides, the CDR3 is TGTGCCAGCCTTAACAGGAACACTGAAGCTTTCTTT. Protein sequence: CASLNRNTEAFF. The J gene is TRBJ1-1, the V gene TRBV19; D call uncertain. CDR1 and CDR2 from the germline V gene are LNHDA and SQIVND (reference sequence). Between the trimmed V and J ends, which lost 9 bases and 1 base, there was a span of 9 bases. The CDR3 sequence is 12 residues long.

This chain links TRBV7-8 with TRBJ1-2; D perhaps matches TRBD1 (6 bases). CDR1 and CDR2 from the germline V gene are SGHVS and FQNEAQ. The CDR3 is made up of 17 amino acids. Trimming stripped 5 bases from V and 8 bases from J, with 27 bases between. CDR3 region: CASSQRTGHELWEGYTF. The DNA of the CDR3 is TGTGCCAGCAGCCAGAGAACGGGACACGAATTGTGGGAAGGCTACACCTTC.

This chain joins TRBV27 and TRBJ2-7; 7 nucleotides agree with TRBD2. This CDR3 comprises 15 residues. CDR1 is MNHEY and CDR2 is SMNVEV in the germline V gene (reference sequence). After removal of 6 bases from V and 6 bases from J, the junction contained 14 bases not matched to a gene. CDR3 in amino acids: CASSHFLAGGSEQYF. CDR3 DNA sequence: TGTGCCAGCAGCCATTTCTTAGCGGGCGGGAGCGAGCAGTACTTC.

The V call is TRBV19, the J call TRBJ1-2; D perhaps matches TRBD1 (5 bases). V lost 6 bases and J 7 bases, leaving 18 bases between the germline ends. Germline loops: CDR1 LNHDA, CDR2 SQIVND (reference sequence). There are 14 residues in the CDR3. The CDR3 DNA is TGTGCCAGTAGATCGGCAGGGTTACCGACTGGCTACACCTTC. Residues: CASRSAGLPTGYTF.

The chain has TRBV7-7 and TRBJ2-1, with 7 bases matching TRBD2. V lost 5 bases, J lost 5 bases, and 12 bases stayed unmatched. The CDR3 spans 16 residues. The V gene's germline CDR1 is SSHAT and CDR2 FNYEAQ (reference sequence). CDR3 residues: CASSAMTSTNHNEQFF. The CDR3 DNA sequence: TGTGCCAGCAGCGCCATGACTAGCACTAACCACAATGAGCAGTTCTTC.

The J gene is TRBJ1-6, the V gene TRBV6-5; 7 bases fit TRBD1. The germline V gene has CDR1 MNHEY and CDR2 SVGAGI. J lost 5 bases, V lost 4 bases, and 8 bases had no gene match. This CDR3 comprises 16 residues. This CDR3 is CASSSRTGLNNSPLHF. Here the CDR3 DNA reads TGTGCCAGCAGTTCCCGGACAGGATTAAATAATTCACCCCTCCACTTT.

V is TRBV11-2 and J is TRBJ1-2; D is possibly TRBD1 (5 bases). The V end lost 5 bases, the J end lost 2 bases, and 9 bases lay between the germline ends. Germline V lookup: CDR1 SGHAT, CDR2 FQNNGV. This CDR3 has 13 residues. The CDR3 region has the DNA TGTGCCAGCAGCAGAGACAGAAACTATGGCTACACCTTC. It is translated as CASSRDRNYGYTF.

The chain uses TRBV6-5 and TRBJ1-5; D perhaps matches TRBD1 (5 bases). CDR1 is MNHEY, CDR2 SVGAGI, per germline. Trimming took off 2 bases at V and 7 bases at J, with 12 bases between the two ends. This CDR3 comprises 14 residues. The CDR3 spells CASSYATGLQPQHF. The CDR3 nucleotides read TGTGCCAGCAGTTACGCTACAGGATTACAGCCCCAGCATTTT.

The rearrangement joins TRBV9 to TRBJ1-1; no clear D gene. This CDR3 contains 13 residues. The V gene lost 4 bases and the J gene lost 1 base, with 8 bases spanning the gap. CDR1 is SGDLS and CDR2 is YYNGEE in the germline V gene. CDR3 region: CASSPGPNTEAFF. CDR3 in DNA: TGTGCCAGCAGCCCAGGTCCGAACACTGAAGCTTTCTTT.

The chain has TRBV6-1 and TRBJ1-5; tentatively, D is TRBD1 (6 bases). CDR1 is MNHNS and CDR2 is SASEGT in the germline V gene. The CDR3 loop spans 14 amino acids. V shed 3 bases and J shed 4 bases, with 10 bases lying between them. The CDR3 DNA sequence: TGTGCCAGCAGTGAGCGGACAGTTAATCAGCCCCAGCATTTT. Its protein product is CASSERTVNQPQHF.